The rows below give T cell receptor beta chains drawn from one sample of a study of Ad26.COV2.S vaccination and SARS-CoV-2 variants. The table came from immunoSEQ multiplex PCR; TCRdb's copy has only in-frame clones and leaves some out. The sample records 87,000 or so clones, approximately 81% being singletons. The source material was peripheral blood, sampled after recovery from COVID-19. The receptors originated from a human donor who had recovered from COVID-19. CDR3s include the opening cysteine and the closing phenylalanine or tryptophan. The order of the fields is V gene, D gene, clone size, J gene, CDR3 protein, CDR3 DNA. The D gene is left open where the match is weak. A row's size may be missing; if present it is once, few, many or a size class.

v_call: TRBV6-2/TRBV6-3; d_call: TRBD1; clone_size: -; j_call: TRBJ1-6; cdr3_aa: CASSWTGNTNSPLHF; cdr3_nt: TGTGCCAGCAGCTGGACAGGCAACACGAATTCACCCCTCCACTTT
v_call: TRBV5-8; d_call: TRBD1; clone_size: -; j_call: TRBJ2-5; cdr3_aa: CASSVRGQGREETQYF; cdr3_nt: TGTGCCAGCAGCGTACGGGGACAGGGAAGGGAAGAGACCCAGTACTTC
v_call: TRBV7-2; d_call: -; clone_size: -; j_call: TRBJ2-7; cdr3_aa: CASSHRTGSYEQYF; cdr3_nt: TGTGCCAGCAGCCATAGGACGGGTTCCTACGAGCAGTACTTC
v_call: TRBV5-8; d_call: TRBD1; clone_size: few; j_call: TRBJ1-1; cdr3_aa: CASSSNARGQGNTEAFF; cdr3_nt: TGTGCCAGCAGCTCAAACGCTCGGGGACAGGGGAACACTGAAGCTTTCTTT
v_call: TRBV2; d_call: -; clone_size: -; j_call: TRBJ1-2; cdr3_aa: CASSQQGDYGYTF; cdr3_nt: TGTGCCAGCAGTCAACAGGGAGACTATGGCTACACCTTC
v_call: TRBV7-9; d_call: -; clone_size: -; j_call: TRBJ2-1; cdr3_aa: CASEGGSPSHEQFF; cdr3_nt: TGTGCCAGCGAGGGAGGCAGCCCTTCCCATGAGCAGTTCTTC
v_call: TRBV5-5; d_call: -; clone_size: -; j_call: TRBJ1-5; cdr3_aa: CASSLTGYGQPQHF; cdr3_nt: TGTGCCAGCAGCTTGACAGGGTATGGTCAGCCCCAGCATTTT
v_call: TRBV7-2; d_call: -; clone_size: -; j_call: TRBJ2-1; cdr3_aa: CASSLAGHGDEQFF; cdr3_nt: TGTGCCAGCAGCTTAGCTGGACACGGGGATGAGCAGTTCTTC
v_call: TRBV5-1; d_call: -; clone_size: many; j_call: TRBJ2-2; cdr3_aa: CASSLGAGHGELFF; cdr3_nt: TGCGCCAGCAGCTTGGGAGCAGGGCACGGGGAGCTGTTTTTT
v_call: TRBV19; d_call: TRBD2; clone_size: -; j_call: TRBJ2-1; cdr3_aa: CASSIAATSGSREQFF; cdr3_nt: TGTGCCAGTAGTATAGCTGCCACTAGCGGGAGTAGGGAGCAGTTCTTC
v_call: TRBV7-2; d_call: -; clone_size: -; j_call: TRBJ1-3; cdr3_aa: CASSPNSGSSGNTIYF; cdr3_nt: TGTGCCAGCAGCCCAAACTCGGGGTCCTCTGGAAACACCATATATTTT
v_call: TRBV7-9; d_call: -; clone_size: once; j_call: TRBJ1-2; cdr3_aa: CASSFDTARGYTF; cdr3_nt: TGTGCCAGCAGCTTTGACACGGCTCGCGGCTACACCTTC
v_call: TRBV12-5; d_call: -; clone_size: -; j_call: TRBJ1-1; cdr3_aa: CASGYSMNTEAFF; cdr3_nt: TGTGCTAGTGGTTACAGTATGAACACTGAAGCTTTCTTT
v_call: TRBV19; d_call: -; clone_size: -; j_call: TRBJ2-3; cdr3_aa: CASNSPGFGDTQYF; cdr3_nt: TGTGCCAGTAATTCACCGGGTTTTGGAGATACGCAGTATTTT
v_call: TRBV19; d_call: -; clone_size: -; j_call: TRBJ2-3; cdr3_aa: CASEKGSGTQYF; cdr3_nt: TGTGCCAGTGAGAAGGGCTCTGGGACGCAGTATTTT
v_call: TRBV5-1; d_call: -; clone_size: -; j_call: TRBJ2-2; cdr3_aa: CASSLRTESTGELFF; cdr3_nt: TGCGCCAGCAGCTTGCGGACAGAAAGCACCGGGGAGCTGTTTTTT
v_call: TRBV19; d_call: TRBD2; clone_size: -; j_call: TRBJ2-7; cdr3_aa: CASSWGLAGLSYEQYF; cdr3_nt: TGTGCCAGTAGTTGGGGACTAGCGGGACTCTCCTACGAGCAGTACTTC
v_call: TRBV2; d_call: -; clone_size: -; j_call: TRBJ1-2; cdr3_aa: CASSELTARYTF; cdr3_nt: TGTGCCAGCAGCGAGTTGACGGCACGCTACACCTTC
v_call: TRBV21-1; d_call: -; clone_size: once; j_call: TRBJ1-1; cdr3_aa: CASSKFPLGAEYDTNTEAFF; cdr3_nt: TGTGCCAGCAGCAAATTCCCCCTGGGGGCTGAGTACGATACGAACACTGAAGCTTTCTTT
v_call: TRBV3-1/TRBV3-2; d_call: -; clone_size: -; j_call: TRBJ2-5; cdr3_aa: CASSQQGISETQYF; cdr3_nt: TGTGCCAGCAGCCAACAGGGTATCTCAGAGACCCAGTACTTC